A selection of T cell receptor beta chains follows, all from one sample in a study of cytomegalovirus exposure and HLA in healthy donors. The protocol was immunoSEQ multiplex PCR, while the TCRdb copy is restricted to in-frame clones and leaves out a portion. Among 200,000 to 300,000 clones, around nine tenths were seen once, and the ten largest hold around 2.6%. The sequenced material came from PBMCs. These receptors all stem from a man aged 18 to 29 in good health and CMV-seronegative. The CDR3 runs from the conserved cysteine through the conserved F or W. D genes are given only for firm matches. Rows may omit the clone size; those that give it use once, few, many or a size class.

d_gene,j_gene,v_gene,abundance,CDR3aa,CDR3nt
NA,TRBJ1-5,TRBV28,NA,CASSLRTEYSNQPQHF,TGTGCCAGCAGTCTCCGGACAGAATATAGCAATCAGCCCCAGCATTTT
TRBD2,TRBJ2-7,TRBV29-1,NA,CSAQTSGNYEQYF,TGCAGCGCACAGACTAGCGGGAATTACGAGCAGTACTTC
NA,TRBJ1-5,TRBV4-3,NA,CASSRTVSNQPQHF,TGCGCCAGCAGCCGGACAGTTAGCAATCAGCCCCAGCATTTT
TRBD1,TRBJ2-7,TRBV4-1,NA,CASSQVGQGGYEQYF,TGCGCCAGCAGCCAAGTGGGACAGGGGGGCTACGAGCAGTACTTC
NA,TRBJ2-1,TRBV6-5,once,CASSPGFLSYNEQFF,TGTGCCAGCAGCCCGGGGTTTCTCTCCTACAATGAGCAGTTCTTC
NA,TRBJ2-2,TRBV7-3,once,CASSSQGPNTGELFF,TGTGCCAGCAGCTCGCAGGGGCCCAACACCGGGGAGCTGTTTTTT
NA,TRBJ2-7,TRBV21-1,NA,CASSSRDRGYEQYF,TGTGCCAGCAGCTCCCGGGACAGGGGCTACGAGCAGTACTTC
TRBD2,TRBJ2-7,TRBV6-4,NA,CASSYNRGGFNYEQYF,TGTGCCAGCAGCTACAACCGGGGGGGTTTCAACTACGAGCAGTACTTC
TRBD1,TRBJ1-2,TRBV11-2,NA,CASSLDTGAGYTF,TGTGCCAGCAGCTTAGATACAGGGGCCGGCTACACCTTC
NA,TRBJ1-2,TRBV27,NA,CASSRDRLYYGYTF,TGTGCCAGCAGCCGAGACAGGCTCTACTATGGCTACACCTTC
NA,TRBJ1-6,TRBV11-2,few,CASSLAGGYSPLHF,TGTGCCAGCAGCTTAGCGGGGGGCTACTCACCCCTCCACTTT
TRBD2,TRBJ2-1,TRBV6-4,NA,CASSEAGGSYNEQFF,TGTGCCAGCAGTGAGGCGGGGGGATCCTACAATGAGCAGTTCTTC
TRBD2,TRBJ2-7,TRBV6-6,once,CASRISSGTSWRQYF,TGTGCCAGCAGAATCTCTAGCGGGACGAGCTGGAGGCAGTACTTC
NA,TRBJ2-7,TRBV27,NA,CASSLYGGAYEQYF,TGTGCCAGCAGTTTATACGGCGGGGCTTACGAGCAGTACTTC
NA,TRBJ2-1,TRBV6-5,NA,CASSYQGHEQFF,TGTGCCAGCAGTTATCAGGGCCATGAGCAGTTCTTC
NA,TRBJ2-3,TRBV11-2,NA,CASSLRNTQYF,TGTGCCAGCAGCTTGAGGAATACGCAGTATTTT
NA,TRBJ2-3,TRBV5-1,NA,CASSLFSRGATDTQYF,TGCGCCAGCAGCTTGTTTTCACGGGGGGCGACAGATACGCAGTATTTT
NA,TRBJ1-6,TRBV28,NA,CASSPPRGSYNSPLHF,TGTGCCAGCAGTCCACCCCGGGGTTCCTATAATTCACCCCTCCACTTT
NA,TRBJ2-7,TRBV9,NA,CASSGENSYEQYF,TGTGCCAGCAGCGGCGAAAACTCCTACGAGCAGTACTTC
TRBD1,TRBJ1-1,TRBV11-2,NA,CASSSYRGVNTEAFF,TGTGCCAGCAGCTCCTACAGGGGCGTGAACACTGAAGCTTTCTTT
TRBD2,TRBJ2-3,TRBV13,NA,CASSQTISGGALDTQYF,TGTGCCAGCAGCCAAACCATTAGCGGGGGGGCGTTAGATACGCAGTATTTT
NA,TRBJ2-5,TRBV11-2,NA,CASSSTLDLETQYF,TGTGCCAGCAGCAGTACACTAGATTTGGAGACCCAGTACTTC
NA,TRBJ2-3,TRBV7-9,NA,CASSPLVRRGADTQYF,TGTGCCAGCAGCCCCTTAGTAAGACGGGGTGCAGATACGCAGTATTTT
TRBD1,TRBJ2-7,TRBV6-6,once,CASSPRGQGADEQYF,TGTGCCAGCAGTCCAAGGGGACAGGGGGCGGACGAGCAGTACTTC
TRBD1,TRBJ1-5,TRBV6-1,NA,CASRGQREGRPQHF,TGTGCCAGCAGGGGACAGCGAGAAGGGAGGCCCCAGCATTTT
NA,TRBJ2-7,TRBV2,NA,CAAGQGEQYF,TGTGCCGCAGGCCAGGGCGAGCAGTACTTC
NA,TRBJ2-5,TRBV7-7,NA,CASSLDLRETQYF,TGTGCTAGCAGCTTAGATTTGAGAGAGACCCAGTACTTC
NA,TRBJ1-5,TRBV6-5,few,CASSPHRGNQPQHF,TGTGCCAGCAGCCCCCACAGGGGCAATCAGCCCCAGCATTTT
TRBD2,TRBJ2-2,TRBV7-3,NA,CASRTSGRTGELFF,TGTGCCAGCAGGACTAGCGGCCGCACCGGGGAGCTGTTTTTT
NA,TRBJ1-1,TRBV2,NA,CASSNPGSPGAEAFF,TGTGCCAGCTCGAATCCGGGGTCTCCAGGAGCTGAAGCTTTCTTT
NA,TRBJ2-7,TRBV5-1,NA,CASSNPPTGDYEQYF,TGCGCCAGCAGCAATCCCCCAACCGGGGACTACGAGCAGTACTTC
TRBD2,TRBJ2-1,TRBV28,NA,CASSSTLAGGVFNEQFF,TGTGCCAGCAGTTCCACCCTAGCGGGAGGGGTTTTCAATGAGCAGTTCTTC
NA,TRBJ2-3,TRBV19,NA,CASSIVGLTTDTQYF,TGTGCCAGTAGTATAGTAGGACTAACCACAGATACGCAGTATTTT
TRBD2,TRBJ2-3,TRBV5-1,NA,CASSLTLAGSDTQYF,TGCGCCAGCAGCTTGACCCTAGCGGGATCCGATACGCAGTATTTT
TRBD1,TRBJ2-5,TRBV9,NA,CASSVGPWGQGATKPQETQYF,TGTGCCAGCAGCGTAGGACCCTGGGGACAGGGGGCCACGAAGCCTCAAGAGACCCAGTACTTC
NA,TRBJ2-1,TRBV4-2,NA,CASSQEGTYGGSYNEQFF,TGTGCCAGCAGCCAAGAAGGGACTTATGGCGGGTCCTACAATGAGCAGTTCTTC
NA,TRBJ2-5,TRBV7-9,NA,CASSSQETQYF,TGTGCCAGCAGCTCGCAAGAGACCCAGTACTTC
NA,TRBJ2-5,TRBV4-1,NA,CASSARGTQYF,TGCGCCAGCAGCGCTAGAGGGACCCAGTACTTC
TRBD2,TRBJ2-1,TRBV7-3,NA,CASSLGAAGGLNEQFF,TGTGCCAGCAGCTTAGGGGCGGCGGGAGGGCTCAATGAGCAGTTCTTC
NA,TRBJ1-4,TRBV19,once,CASSPQEATNEKLFF,TGTGCCAGTAGTCCACAAGAAGCAACTAATGAAAAACTGTTTTTT
NA,TRBJ2-3,TRBV9,NA,CASSVNQASTDTQYF,TGTGCCAGCAGCGTCAACCAGGCTAGCACAGATACGCAGTATTTT
NA,TRBJ1-6,TRBV25-1,few,CASRGQPDNSPLHF,TGTGCCAGCAGAGGACAGCCTGATAATTCACCCCTCCACTTT
NA,TRBJ1-1,TRBV7-2,NA,CASSPNRQGAEAFF,TGTGCCAGCAGCCCCAACCGCCAGGGTGCTGAAGCTTTCTTT
NA,TRBJ2-7,TRBV29-1,NA,CSVGSYPYEQYF,TGCAGCGTGGGTAGCTATCCGTACGAGCAGTACTTC
NA,TRBJ2-7,TRBV5-6,NA,CASSLDGPPYEQYF,TGTGCCAGCAGCTTGGATGGGCCCCCGTACGAGCAGTACTTC
NA,TRBJ1-2,TRBV19,NA,CASNGPSALRGGYTF,TGTGCCAGTAACGGGCCGTCAGCCCTCCGGGGAGGCTACACCTTC
NA,TRBJ2-5,TRBV11-2,NA,CASSLDPGYQETQYF,TGTGCCAGCAGCTTAGATCCGGGGTACCAAGAGACCCAGTACTTC
TRBD2,TRBJ2-4,TRBV5-1,NA,CASRGLAGNIQYF,TGCGCCAGCAGAGGGCTAGCGGGTAACATTCAGTACTTC
NA,TRBJ1-3,TRBV4-3,NA,CASSQGRGAGNTIYF,TGCGCCAGCAGCCAAGGCCGGGGTGCGGGAAACACCATATATTTT
TRBD2,TRBJ2-1,TRBV11-2,NA,CASSPEGEGHGGEQFF,TGTGCCAGCAGCCCCGAAGGGGAGGGCCACGGGGGTGAGCAGTTCTTC
TRBD1,TRBJ2-4,TRBV30,NA,CAWSGGTGANIQYF,TGTGCCTGGAGTGGGGGGACAGGGGCTAACATTCAGTACTTC